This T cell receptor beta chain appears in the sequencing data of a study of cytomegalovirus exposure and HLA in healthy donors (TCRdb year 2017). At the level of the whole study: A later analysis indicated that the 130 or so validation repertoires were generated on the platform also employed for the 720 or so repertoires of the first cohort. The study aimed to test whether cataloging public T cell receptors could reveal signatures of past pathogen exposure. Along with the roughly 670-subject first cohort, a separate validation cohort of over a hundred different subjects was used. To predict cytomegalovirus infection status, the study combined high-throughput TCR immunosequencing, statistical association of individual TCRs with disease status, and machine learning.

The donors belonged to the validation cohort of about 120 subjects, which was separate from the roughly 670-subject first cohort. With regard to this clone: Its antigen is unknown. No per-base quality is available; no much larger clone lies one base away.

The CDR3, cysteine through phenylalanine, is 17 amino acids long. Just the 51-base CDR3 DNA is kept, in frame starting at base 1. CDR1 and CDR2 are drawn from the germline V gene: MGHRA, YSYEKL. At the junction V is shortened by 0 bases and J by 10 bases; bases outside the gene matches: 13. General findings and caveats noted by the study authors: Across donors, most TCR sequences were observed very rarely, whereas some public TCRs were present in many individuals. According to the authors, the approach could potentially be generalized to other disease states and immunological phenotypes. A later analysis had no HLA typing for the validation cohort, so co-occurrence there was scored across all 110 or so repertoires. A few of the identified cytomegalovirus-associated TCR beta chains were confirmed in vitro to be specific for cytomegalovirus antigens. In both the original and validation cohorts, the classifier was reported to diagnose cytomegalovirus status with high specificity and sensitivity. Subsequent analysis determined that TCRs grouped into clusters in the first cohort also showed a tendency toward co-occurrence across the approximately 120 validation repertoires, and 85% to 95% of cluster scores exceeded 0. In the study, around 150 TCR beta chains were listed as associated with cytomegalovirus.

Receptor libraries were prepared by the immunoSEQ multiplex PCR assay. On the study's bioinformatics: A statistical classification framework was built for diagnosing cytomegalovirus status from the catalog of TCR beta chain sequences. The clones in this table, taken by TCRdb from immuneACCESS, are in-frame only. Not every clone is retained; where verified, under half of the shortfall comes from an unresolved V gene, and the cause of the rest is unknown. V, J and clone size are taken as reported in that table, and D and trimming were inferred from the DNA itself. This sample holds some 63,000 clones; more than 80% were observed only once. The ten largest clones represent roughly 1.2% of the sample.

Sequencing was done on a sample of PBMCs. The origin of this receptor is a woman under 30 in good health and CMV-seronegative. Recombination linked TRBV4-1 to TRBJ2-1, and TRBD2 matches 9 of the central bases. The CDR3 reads CASSQEGSGGGAREQFF. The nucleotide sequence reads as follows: TGCGCCAGCAGCCAAGAGGGTTCGGGCGGGGGGGCTCGGGAGCAGTTCTTC.